The rows below give T cell receptor beta chains drawn from one sample of a study of blood T cell repertoires in COVID-19. Only in-frame clones appear in the TCRdb table, and some are missing; sequencing was by immunoSEQ multiplex PCR. This sample carries 65,000 to 90,000 clones, over 75% of them seen once, and the ten largest clones take about 11%. Sequencing was carried out using peripheral blood. All receptors derive from a woman between 18 and 30 years old with acute or convalescent COVID-19. Each CDR3 is given with its conserved first and last residue. Fields, in order: clone size, D gene, V gene, CDR3 length, J gene, CDR3 protein, CDR3 DNA. D genes are given only for firm matches. Clone size is not always given. Where it is, it says once, few, many or a class for expanded clones.

.	.	TRBV12-3/TRBV12-4	13	TRBJ1-2	CASRGGFDYGYTF	TGTGCCAGCAGGGGGGGTTTTGACTATGGCTACACCTTC
few	.	TRBV12-3/TRBV12-4	12	TRBJ1-5	CASSNGNQPQHF	TGTGCCAGCAGTAACGGGAATCAGCCCCAGCATTTT
.	.	TRBV7-9	13	TRBJ2-1	CASSVGGWYEQFF	TGTGCCAGCAGCGTCGGGGGATGGTATGAGCAGTTCTTC
.	TRBD1	TRBV25-1	14	TRBJ2-5	CASSGQGLLETQYF	TGTGCCAGCAGTGGACAGGGGCTTCTGGAGACCCAGTACTTC
.	TRBD1	TRBV4-3	15	TRBJ2-7	CASSQAYQGAYEQYF	TGCGCCAGCAGCCAAGCTTATCAGGGGGCTTACGAGCAGTACTTC
.	TRBD2	TRBV7-2	15	TRBJ2-1	CASSIGTSLGNEQFF	TGTGCCAGCAGCATCGGGACTAGCCTTGGGAATGAGCAGTTCTTC
.	TRBD1	TRBV19	17	TRBJ2-7	CASSIALGQGSSYEQYF	TGTGCCAGTAGTATAGCCCTTGGACAGGGGAGCTCCTACGAGCAGTACTTC
.	.	TRBV5-1	14	TRBJ1-2	CASSAGLAPYGYTF	TGCGCCAGCAGCGCGGGACTGGCGCCCTATGGCTACACCTTC
.	TRBD2	TRBV5-1	16	TRBJ2-3	CASSPPSGRLTDTQYF	TGCGCCAGCAGCCCCCCCAGCGGGAGGCTGACAGATACGCAGTATTTT
.	TRBD1	TRBV19	16	TRBJ2-1	CASSIEGGQEYNEQFF	TGTGCCAGTAGTATAGAAGGGGGACAGGAATACAATGAGCAGTTCTTC
.	.	TRBV6-5	14	TRBJ1-1	CASSPRQRNTEAFF	TGTGCCAGCAGTCCCAGACAGAGGAACACTGAAGCTTTCTTT
.	TRBD1	TRBV6-5	14	TRBJ1-1	CASSYAGGNTEAFF	TGTGCCAGCAGTTACGCAGGGGGGAACACTGAAGCTTTCTTT
.	TRBD2	TRBV3-1/TRBV3-2	16	TRBJ2-5	CASSQVGGGAYETQYF	TGTGCCAGCAGCCAAGTTGGCGGGGGGGCCTATGAGACCCAGTACTTC
.	TRBD1	TRBV7-9	15	TRBJ1-1	CASRPLTGAGTEAFF	TGTGCCAGCAGGCCACTAACAGGGGCCGGCACTGAAGCTTTCTTT
.	.	TRBV19	13	TRBJ1-1	CASSMYKNTEAFF	TGTGCCAGTAGTATGTATAAGAACACTGAAGCTTTCTTT
.	TRBD2	TRBV25-1	15	TRBJ2-5	CASREASGRQETQYF	TGTGCCAGCAGGGAGGCTAGCGGTAGACAAGAGACCCAGTACTTC
.	.	TRBV6-1	20	TRBJ1-4	CASSEGPPRGKKQDGEKLFF	TGTGCCAGCAGTGAAGGCCCCCCAAGGGGCAAAAAACAGGACGGTGAAAAACTGTTTTTT
medium-sized	.	TRBV5-6	15	TRBJ2-1	CASSLEGSGYNEQFF	TGTGCCAGCAGCTTGGAAGGTAGCGGCTACAATGAGCAGTTCTTC
.	.	TRBV12-3/TRBV12-4	13	TRBJ2-7	CASSVGGVGEQYF	TGTGCCAGCAGTGTGGGGGGTGTGGGGGAGCAGTACTTC
.	TRBD1	TRBV9	15	TRBJ2-3	CASSVQGAVGDTQYF	TGTGCCAGCAGCGTACAGGGGGCGGTCGGAGATACGCAGTATTTT
.	TRBD1	TRBV4-1	16	TRBJ2-5	CASSQDDRDRDETQYF	TGCGCCAGCAGCCAAGATGATAGGGACAGGGACGAGACCCAGTACTTC
.	.	TRBV18	14	TRBJ1-1	CASSPRRENTEAFF	TGTGCCAGCTCACCTCGACGGGAGAACACTGAAGCTTTCTTT
.	TRBD2	TRBV20-1	11	TRBJ2-7	CSAPRGGKQYF	TGCAGTGCTCCCCGGGGGGGGAAGCAGTACTTC
.	.	TRBV7-2	14	TRBJ2-7	CASSLSRESGEQYF	TGTGCCAGCAGCTTATCACGGGAGTCTGGCGAGCAGTACTTC
.	TRBD1	TRBV4-1	17	TRBJ2-3	CASSQDIRGRGTDTQYF	TGCGCCAGCAGCCAAGATATAAGGGGGCGTGGGACAGATACGCAGTATTTT
few	.	TRBV25-1	13	TRBJ2-7	CASSGVPSYEQYF	TGTGCCAGCAGTGGGGTGCCTAGCTACGAGCAGTACTTC
.	TRBD1	TRBV28	13	TRBJ1-2	CASTDRTGVGYTF	TGTGCCAGCACGGATAGGACAGGGGTCGGCTACACCTTC
.	TRBD2	TRBV4-3	18	TRBJ2-1	CASSQEGLAGAASNEQFF	TGCGCCAGCAGCCAAGAGGGCCTAGCGGGAGCCGCGAGCAATGAGCAGTTCTTC
.	TRBD1	TRBV4-1	16	TRBJ2-7	CASSQDGETGGHEQYF	TGCGCCAGCAGCCAAGATGGGGAAACAGGGGGCCACGAGCAGTACTTC
.	.	TRBV30	12	TRBJ1-2	CAWSSGGDGYTF	TGTGCCTGGAGCTCTGGGGGCGATGGCTACACCTTC
.	.	TRBV7-9	16	TRBJ2-5	CASSLGRGIHQETQYF	TGTGCCAGCAGCTTAGGTAGAGGGATCCACCAAGAGACCCAGTACTTC
.	.	TRBV13	13	TRBJ1-1	CASSLRGVSEAFF	TGTGCCAGCAGCTTACGGGGGGTCTCTGAAGCTTTCTTT
.	.	TRBV5-1	16	TRBJ1-2	CASSRRGGPSNYGYTF	TGCGCCAGCAGCCGTCGCGGGGGTCCTTCAAACTATGGCTACACCTTC
.	.	TRBV27	13	TRBJ1-1	CASSLVSDTEAFF	TGTGCCAGCAGTTTAGTTAGCGACACTGAAGCTTTCTTT
.	.	TRBV7-6	14	TRBJ2-5	CASSFGPGQETQYF	TGTGCCAGCAGCTTTGGGCCAGGTCAAGAGACCCAGTACTTC
.	TRBD1	TRBV5-6	16	TRBJ2-3	CASSAGTAQYTDTQYF	TGTGCCAGCAGCGCCGGGACAGCCCAATACACAGATACGCAGTATTTT
.	TRBD1	TRBV23-1	16	TRBJ1-3	CASSLKQGASGNTIYF	TGCGCCAGCAGTCTAAAACAGGGGGCTTCTGGAAACACCATATATTTT
.	TRBD1	TRBV28	14	TRBJ1-6	CASIGTAANSPLHF	TGTGCCAGCATTGGGACAGCCGCAAATTCACCCCTCCACTTT
.	.	TRBV28	12	TRBJ1-1	CASRPGDTEAFF	TGTGCCAGCAGACCGGGGGACACTGAAGCTTTCTTT
.	TRBD2	TRBV5-6	16	TRBJ2-7	CASSGGTSGFSYEQYF	TGTGCCAGCAGCGGCGGGACTAGCGGGTTCTCCTACGAGCAGTACTTC
.	.	TRBV5-1	15	TRBJ2-3	CASSLDGGSTDTQYF	TGCGCCAGCAGCTTGGACGGAGGAAGCACAGATACGCAGTATTTT
.	.	TRBV18	11	TRBJ1-1	CASSESAVAFF	TGTGCCAGCTCCGAATCGGCGGTCGCTTTCTTT
.	TRBD1	TRBV19	17	TRBJ1-2	CASSKGTAQESPHLYTF	TGTGCCAGTAGTAAAGGGACAGCCCAGGAGTCCCCCCATCTCTACACCTTC
.	.	TRBV30	16	TRBJ1-6	CAWERIPGFYNSPLHF	TGTGCCTGGGAAAGGATCCCGGGGTTCTATAATTCACCCCTCCACTTT
.	.	TRBV7-8	16	TRBJ2-7	CASSLAFVRGTYEQYF	TGTGCCAGCAGCTTAGCGTTCGTCAGGGGAACCTACGAGCAGTACTTC
.	.	TRBV27	12	TRBJ1-5	CASSSPRGPQHF	TGTGCCAGCAGTTCCCCCCGGGGGCCCCAGCATTTT
.	TRBD2	TRBV3-1/TRBV3-2	15	TRBJ2-7	CASRNLAGDSYEQYF	TGTGCCAGCAGAAACCTAGCGGGGGACTCTTACGAGCAGTACTTC